Following are 7 T cell receptor beta chains from one sample sequenced in a study of blood T cell repertoires in COVID-19. Libraries were prepared by immunoSEQ multiplex PCR; TCRdb keeps only in-frame clonotypes and omits some of them. The sample consists of approximately 220,000 clones, about 91% of them appearing once. Sequenced sample: PBMCs or T cells enriched from blood (not recorded which). Source of these receptors: a woman aged 25-40 years with acute COVID-19.

V gene TRBV5-1 combines with J gene TRBJ1-1; a possible D gene is TRBD1 (6 bases). The CDR3 covers 14 residues. V was trimmed by 4 bases and J by 8 bases, leaving 18 bases between them. Germline lookup yields CDR1 SGHRS and CDR2 YFSETQ. The CDR3 DNA is TGCGCCAGCAGCCCCAGCGTCGACAGGTCCGAAGCTTTCTTT. Translated, it gives CASSPSVDRSEAFF.

This clone was found a few times. The chain recombines TRBV19 with TRBJ2-2; 7 bases agree with TRBD2. With V trimmed by 7 bases and J by 1 base, 3 bases remained unmatched. In germline, CDR1 is LNHDA, CDR2 SQIVND (reference sequence). The CDR3 covers 14 residues. The CDR3 region is CASMGGGNTGELFF. The DNA for the CDR3 is TGTGCCAGTATGGGCGGGGGGAACACCGGGGAGCTGTTTTTT.

This chain links TRBV3-1 (or the pseudogene TRBV3-2) with TRBJ2-1; TRBD2 is a possible D gene (7 bases). Germline CDR1 is LGHDT and CDR2 is YNNKEL (reference sequence). This CDR3 has 14 amino acids. V lost 4 bases and J 4 bases, leaving 11 bases between the germline ends. The CDR3 is CASSRGGQYNEQFF. CDR3 nucleotide sequence: TGTGCCAGCAGCCGGGGGGGCCAATACAATGAGCAGTTCTTC.

This sequence joins TRBV5-1 and TRBJ1-2; TRBD1 is a possible D gene (5 bases). Deletions cut 7 bases from V and 6 bases from J, with 19 bases between. This CDR3 has 14 amino acids. From germline, CDR1 is SGHRS and CDR2 YFSETQ. The CDR3 loop reads CASGGGGHDHGYTF. The CDR3 DNA is TGCGCCAGCGGGGGAGGAGGGCACGATCATGGCTACACCTTC. The full variable domain, rest sourced from reference TRBV5-1 and TRBJ1-2, is KAGVTQTPRYLIKTRGQQVTLSCSPISGHRSVSWYQQTPGQGLQFLFEYFSETQRNKGNFPGRFSGRQFSNSRSEMNVSTLELGDSALYLCASGGGGHDHGYTFGSGTRLTVV.

The chain carries TRBV6-2 or TRBV6-3 and TRBJ2-7, with TRBD1 identical over 9 bases. Germline loops: CDR1 MNHEY, CDR2 SVGEGT. This CDR3 contains 14 residues. Unmatched junction bases numbered 6, after V lost 6 bases and J lost 3 bases. The CDR3 loop is CASSSGQGLYEQYF. The CDR3, as DNA: TGTGCCAGCAGCTCGGGACAGGGTCTCTACGAGCAGTACTTC.

The chain carries TRBV2 and TRBJ2-2; D not resolved. Germline CDR1 reads SNHLY; CDR2 reads FYNNEI. This CDR3 contains 16 residues. V dropped 7 bases and J dropped 0 bases, with 15 bases sitting between them. CDR3 bases: TGTGCCAGCATCGGCCTAGAGATCGCGAACACCGGGGAGCTGTTTTTT. Protein: CASIGLEIANTGELFF.

The J gene is TRBJ1-3, the V gene TRBV5-5; D not certain. V was clipped by 2 bases and J by 1 base, with 10 bases between them. The CDR3 totals 15 residues. Germline CDR1 and CDR2: SGHKS and YYEKEE (reference sequence). The DNA for the CDR3 is TGTGCCAGCAGCTTTCAGGTTTATTCTGGAAACACCATATATTTT. Translating gives CASSFQVYSGNTIYF.